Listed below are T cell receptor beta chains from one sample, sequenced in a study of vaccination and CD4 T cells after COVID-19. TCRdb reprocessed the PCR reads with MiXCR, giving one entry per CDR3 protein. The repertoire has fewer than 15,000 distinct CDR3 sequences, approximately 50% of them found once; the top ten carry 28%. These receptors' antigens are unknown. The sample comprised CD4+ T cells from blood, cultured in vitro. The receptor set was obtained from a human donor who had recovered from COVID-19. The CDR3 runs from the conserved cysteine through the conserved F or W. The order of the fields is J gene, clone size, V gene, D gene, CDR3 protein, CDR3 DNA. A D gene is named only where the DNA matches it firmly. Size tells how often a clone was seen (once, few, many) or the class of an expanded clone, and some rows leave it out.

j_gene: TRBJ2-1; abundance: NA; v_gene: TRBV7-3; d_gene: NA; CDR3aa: CASSLLGISYNEQFF; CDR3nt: TGTGCCAGCAGCTTACTGGGAATCTCCTACAATGAGCAGTTCTTC
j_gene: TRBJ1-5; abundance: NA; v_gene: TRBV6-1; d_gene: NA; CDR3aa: CASSEGLDPNQPQHF; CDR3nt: TGTGCCAGCAGTGAGGGCCTCGATCCCAATCAGCCCCAGCATTTT
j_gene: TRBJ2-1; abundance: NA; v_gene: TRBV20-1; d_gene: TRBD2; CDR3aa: CSAGPNSGTFGNNEQFF; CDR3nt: TGCAGTGCTGGGCCCAATAGCGGGACATTTGGGAACAATGAGCAGTTCTTC
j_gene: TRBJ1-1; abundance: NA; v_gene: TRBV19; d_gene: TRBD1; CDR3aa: CASSKGTGDEAFF; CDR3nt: TGTGCCAGTAGTAAAGGGACAGGGGATGAAGCTTTCTTT
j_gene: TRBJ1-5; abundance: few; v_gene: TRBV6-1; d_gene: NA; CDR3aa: CAPRGRGNQPQHF; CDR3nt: TGTGCCCCACGGGGCCGTGGCAATCAGCCCCAGCATTTT
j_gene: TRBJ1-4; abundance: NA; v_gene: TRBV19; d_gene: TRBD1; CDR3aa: CASSVLPGQGDEKLFF; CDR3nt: TGTGCCAGTAGTGTCCTACCGGGACAGGGTGATGAAAAACTGTTTTTT
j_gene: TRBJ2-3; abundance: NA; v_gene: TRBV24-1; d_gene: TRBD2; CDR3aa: CATSDQTSGDTDTQYF; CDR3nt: TGTGCCACCAGTGACCAGACTAGCGGTGACACAGATACGCAGTATTTT
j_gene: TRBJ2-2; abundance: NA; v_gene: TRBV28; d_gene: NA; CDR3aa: CASNRDFPNTGELFF; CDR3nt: TGTGCAAGCAATCGGGACTTCCCTAACACCGGGGAGCTGTTTTTT
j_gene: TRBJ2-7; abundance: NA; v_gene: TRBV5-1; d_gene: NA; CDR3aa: CASSPAGGVSYEQYF; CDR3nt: TGCGCCAGCAGCCCCGCCGGCGGAGTCTCCTACGAGCAGTACTTC
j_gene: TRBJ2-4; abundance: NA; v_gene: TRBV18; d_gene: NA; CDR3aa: CASSPRSQPKGAKNIQYF; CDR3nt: TGTGCCAGCTCACCACGTAGCCAGCCTAAAGGGGCCAAAAACATTCAGTACTTC
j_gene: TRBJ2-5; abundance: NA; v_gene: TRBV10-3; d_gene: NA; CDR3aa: CAISESSPGEWETQYF; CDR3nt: TGTGCCATCAGTGAGTCGTCACCCGGCGAGTGGGAGACCCAGTACTTC
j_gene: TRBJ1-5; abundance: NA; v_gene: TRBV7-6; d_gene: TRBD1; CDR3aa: CASSRGQGKNQPQHF; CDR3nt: TGTGCCAGCAGCCGGGGACAGGGGAAAAATCAGCCCCAGCATTTT
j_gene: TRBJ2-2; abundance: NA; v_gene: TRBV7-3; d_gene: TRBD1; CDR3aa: CASSKDRGRNTGELFF; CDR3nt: TGTGCCAGCAGCAAGGACAGGGGGCGCAACACCGGGGAGCTGTTTTTT
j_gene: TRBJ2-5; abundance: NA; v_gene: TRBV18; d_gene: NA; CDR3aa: CASSPTAGRGLETQYF; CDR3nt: TGTGCCAGCTCACCGACCGCGGGGAGGGGGCTTGAGACCCAGTACTTC
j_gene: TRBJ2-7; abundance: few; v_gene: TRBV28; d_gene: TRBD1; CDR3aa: CASSRTGWAASSYEQYF; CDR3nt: TGTGCCAGCAGCCGGACAGGGTGGGCGGCAAGCTCCTACGAGCAGTACTTC
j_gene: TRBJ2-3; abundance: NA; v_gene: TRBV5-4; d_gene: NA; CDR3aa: CASSEQGRDTQYF; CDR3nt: TGTGCCAGCAGCGAGCAGGGGAGAGATACGCAGTATTTT
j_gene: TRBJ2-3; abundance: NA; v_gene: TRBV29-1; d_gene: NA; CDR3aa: CSVVGGEGTQYF; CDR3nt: TGCAGCGTTGTGGGGGGTGAGGGTACGCAGTATTTT
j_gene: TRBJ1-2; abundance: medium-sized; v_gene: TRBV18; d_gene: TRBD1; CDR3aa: CASSPRPGTGGSFDYGYTF; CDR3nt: TGTGCCAGCTCACCACGACCCGGGACAGGGGGCAGTTTTGACTATGGCTACACCTTC
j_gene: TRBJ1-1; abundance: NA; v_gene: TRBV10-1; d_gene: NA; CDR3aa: CASSDGAAENTEAFF; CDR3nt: TGCGCCAGCAGTGATGGGGCAGCCGAGAACACTGAAGCTTTCTTT
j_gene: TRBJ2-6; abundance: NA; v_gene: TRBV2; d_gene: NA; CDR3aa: CASKPGANVLTF; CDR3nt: TGTGCCAGCAAGCCTGGGGCCAACGTCCTGACTTTC
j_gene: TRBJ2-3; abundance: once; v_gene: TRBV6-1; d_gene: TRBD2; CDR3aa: CASRLAGGGTQYF; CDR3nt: TGTGCCAGCAGACTAGCGGGAGGTGGTACGCAGTATTTT
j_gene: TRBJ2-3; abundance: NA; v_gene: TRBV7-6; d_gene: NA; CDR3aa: CASKGVLIDTQYF; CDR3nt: TGTGCCAGCAAGGGAGTCTTAATCGATACGCAGTATTTT
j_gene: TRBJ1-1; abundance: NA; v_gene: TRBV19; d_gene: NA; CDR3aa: CASMGTRVNRWTEAFF; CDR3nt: TGTGCCAGTATGGGGACGAGAGTAAATCGTTGGACTGAAGCTTTCTTT
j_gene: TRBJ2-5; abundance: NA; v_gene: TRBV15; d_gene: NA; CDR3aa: CATSRDRGLQETQYF; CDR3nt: TGTGCCACCAGCAGAGATAGGGGACTGCAAGAGACCCAGTACTTC
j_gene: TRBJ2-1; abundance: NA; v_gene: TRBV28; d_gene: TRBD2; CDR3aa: CASSLSGRPYNEQFF; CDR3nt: TGTGCCAGCAGTCTTAGCGGGAGGCCCTACAATGAGCAGTTCTTC
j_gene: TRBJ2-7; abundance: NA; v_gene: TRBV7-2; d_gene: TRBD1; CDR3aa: CASSPGTGGYEQYF; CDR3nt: TGTGCCAGCAGCCCCGGGACAGGGGGCTACGAGCAGTACTTC
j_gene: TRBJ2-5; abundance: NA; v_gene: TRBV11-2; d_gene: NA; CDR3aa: CASSLSGKETQYF; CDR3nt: TGTGCCAGCAGCTTATCCGGAAAAGAGACCCAGTACTTC